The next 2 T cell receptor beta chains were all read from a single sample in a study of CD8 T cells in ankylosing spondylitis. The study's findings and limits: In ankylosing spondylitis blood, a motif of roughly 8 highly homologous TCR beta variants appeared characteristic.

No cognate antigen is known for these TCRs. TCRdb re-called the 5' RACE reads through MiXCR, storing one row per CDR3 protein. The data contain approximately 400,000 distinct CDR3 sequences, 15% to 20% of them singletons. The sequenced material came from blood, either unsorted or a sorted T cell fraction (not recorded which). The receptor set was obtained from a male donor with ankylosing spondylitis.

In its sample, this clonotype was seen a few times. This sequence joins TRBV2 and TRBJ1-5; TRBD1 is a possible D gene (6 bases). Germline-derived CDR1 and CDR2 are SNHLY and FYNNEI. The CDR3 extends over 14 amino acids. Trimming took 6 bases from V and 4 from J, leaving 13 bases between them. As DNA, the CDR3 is TGTGCCAGCAGACAGGGTGTAGGTAATCAGCCCCAGCATTTT. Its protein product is CASRQGVGNQPQHF.

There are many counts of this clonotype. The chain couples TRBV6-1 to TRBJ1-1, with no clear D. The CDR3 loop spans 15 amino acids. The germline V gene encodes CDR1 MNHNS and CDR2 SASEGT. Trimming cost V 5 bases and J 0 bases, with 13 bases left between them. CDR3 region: CASSRTDSMNTEAFF. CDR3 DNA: TGTGCCAGCAGTCGGACGGACTCAATGAACACTGAAGCTTTCTTT.